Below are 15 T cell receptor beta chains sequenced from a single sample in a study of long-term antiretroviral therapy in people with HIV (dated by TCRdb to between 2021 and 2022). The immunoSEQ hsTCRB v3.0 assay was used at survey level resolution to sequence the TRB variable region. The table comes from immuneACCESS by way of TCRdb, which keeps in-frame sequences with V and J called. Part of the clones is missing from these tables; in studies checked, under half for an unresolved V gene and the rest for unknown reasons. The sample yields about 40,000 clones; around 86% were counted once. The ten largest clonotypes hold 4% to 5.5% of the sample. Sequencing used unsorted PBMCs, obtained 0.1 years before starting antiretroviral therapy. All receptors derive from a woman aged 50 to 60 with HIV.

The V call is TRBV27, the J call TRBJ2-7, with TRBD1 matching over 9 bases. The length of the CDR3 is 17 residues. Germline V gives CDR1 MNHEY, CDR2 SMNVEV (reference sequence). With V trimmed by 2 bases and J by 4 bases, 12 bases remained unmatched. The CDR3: CASSLLKTGGQIYEQYF. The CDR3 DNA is TGTGCCAGCAGTTTACTAAAGACAGGGGGACAAATATACGAGCAGTACTTC.

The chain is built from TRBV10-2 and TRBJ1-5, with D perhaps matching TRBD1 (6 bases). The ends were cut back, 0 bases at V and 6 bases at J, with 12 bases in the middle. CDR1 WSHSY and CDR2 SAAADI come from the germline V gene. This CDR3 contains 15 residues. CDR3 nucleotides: TGCGCCAGCAGTGAGTCCGGGGGGGCCACTCAGCCCCAGCATTTT. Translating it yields CASSESGGATQPQHF.

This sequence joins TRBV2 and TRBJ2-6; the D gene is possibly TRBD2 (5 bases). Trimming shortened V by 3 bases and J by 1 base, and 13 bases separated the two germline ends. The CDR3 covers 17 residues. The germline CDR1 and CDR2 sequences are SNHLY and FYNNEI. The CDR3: CASSDGLRGSGANVLTF. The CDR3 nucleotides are TGTGCCAGCAGTGATGGTTTAAGAGGGTCTGGGGCCAACGTCCTGACTTTC.

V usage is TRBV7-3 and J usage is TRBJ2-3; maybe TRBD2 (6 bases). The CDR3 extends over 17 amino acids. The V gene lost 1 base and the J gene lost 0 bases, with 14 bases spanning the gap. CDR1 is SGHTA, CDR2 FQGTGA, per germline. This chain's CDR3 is CASSLNFGGASTDTQYF. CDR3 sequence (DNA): TGTGCCAGCAGCTTAAATTTTGGAGGGGCTAGCACAGATACGCAGTATTTT.

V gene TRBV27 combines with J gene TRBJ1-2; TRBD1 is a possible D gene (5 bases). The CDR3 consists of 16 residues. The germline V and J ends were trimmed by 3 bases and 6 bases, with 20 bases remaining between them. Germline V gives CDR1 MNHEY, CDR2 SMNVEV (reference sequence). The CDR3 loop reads CASSFRPGAGRNGYTF. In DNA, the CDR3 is TGTGCCAGCAGTTTTAGACCCGGGGCAGGGCGGAATGGCTACACCTTC.

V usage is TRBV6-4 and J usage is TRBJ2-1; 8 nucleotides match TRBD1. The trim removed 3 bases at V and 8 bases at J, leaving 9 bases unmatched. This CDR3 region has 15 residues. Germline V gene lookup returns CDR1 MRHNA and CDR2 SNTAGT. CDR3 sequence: CASSESAGGGDEQFF. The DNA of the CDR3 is TGTGCCAGCAGTGAGTCGGCAGGGGGCGGAGATGAGCAGTTCTTC.

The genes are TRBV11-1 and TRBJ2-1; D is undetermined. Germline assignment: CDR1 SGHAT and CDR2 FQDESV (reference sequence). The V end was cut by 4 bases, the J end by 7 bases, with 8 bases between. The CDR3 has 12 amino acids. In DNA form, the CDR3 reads TGTGCCAGCAGCTCCGTGGGTAATGAGCAGTTCTTC. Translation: CASSSVGNEQFF.

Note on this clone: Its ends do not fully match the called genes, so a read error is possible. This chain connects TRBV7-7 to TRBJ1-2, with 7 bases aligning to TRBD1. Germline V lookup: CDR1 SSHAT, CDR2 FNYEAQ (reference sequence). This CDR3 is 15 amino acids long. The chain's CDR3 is CASSPLIGQDYGYTF. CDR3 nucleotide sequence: TGTGCTAGCAGCCCCCTCATCGGACAGGATTATGGCTACACCTTC.

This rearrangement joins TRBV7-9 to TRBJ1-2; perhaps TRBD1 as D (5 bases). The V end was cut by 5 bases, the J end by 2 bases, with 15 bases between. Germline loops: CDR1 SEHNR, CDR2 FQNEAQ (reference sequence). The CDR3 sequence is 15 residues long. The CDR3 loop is CASSTAQGVNYGYTF. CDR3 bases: TGTGCCAGCAGCACAGCTCAAGGGGTGAACTATGGCTACACCTTC.

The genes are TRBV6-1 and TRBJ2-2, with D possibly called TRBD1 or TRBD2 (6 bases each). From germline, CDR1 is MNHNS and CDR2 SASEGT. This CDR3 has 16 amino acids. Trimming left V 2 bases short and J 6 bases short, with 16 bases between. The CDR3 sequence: CASSESLEGGAGELFF. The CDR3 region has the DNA TGTGCCAGCAGTGAATCTTTAGAGGGGGGAGCCGGGGAGCTGTTTTTT.

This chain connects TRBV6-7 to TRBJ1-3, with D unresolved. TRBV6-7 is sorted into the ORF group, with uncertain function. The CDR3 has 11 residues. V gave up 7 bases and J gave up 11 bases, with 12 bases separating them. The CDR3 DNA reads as TGTGCCAGCAAAGAGGCCATTTCCATATATTTT. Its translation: CASKEAISIYF.

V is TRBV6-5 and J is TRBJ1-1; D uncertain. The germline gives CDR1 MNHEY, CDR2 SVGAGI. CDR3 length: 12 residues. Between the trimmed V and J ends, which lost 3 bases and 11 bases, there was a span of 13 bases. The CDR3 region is CASSYPGEGAFF. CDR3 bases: TGTGCCAGCAGTTATCCCGGAGAGGGCGCTTTCTTT.

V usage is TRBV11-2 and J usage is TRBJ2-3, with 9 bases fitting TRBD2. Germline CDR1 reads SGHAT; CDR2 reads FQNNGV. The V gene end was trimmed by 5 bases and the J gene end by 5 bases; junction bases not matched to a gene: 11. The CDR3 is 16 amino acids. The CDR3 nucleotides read TGTGCCAGCAGCAGACTGACTAGCGGAACAGGAGATACGCAGTATTTT. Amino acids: CASSRLTSGTGDTQYF.

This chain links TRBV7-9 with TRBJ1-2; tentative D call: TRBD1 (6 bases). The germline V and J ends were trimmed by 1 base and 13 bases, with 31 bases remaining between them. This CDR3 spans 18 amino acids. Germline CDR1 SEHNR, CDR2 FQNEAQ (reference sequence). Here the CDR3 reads CASSLDPFETSRGIPSTF. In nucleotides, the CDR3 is TGTGCCAGCAGCTTAGACCCCTTCGAGACGTCGAGGGGGATTCCCTCCACCTTC.

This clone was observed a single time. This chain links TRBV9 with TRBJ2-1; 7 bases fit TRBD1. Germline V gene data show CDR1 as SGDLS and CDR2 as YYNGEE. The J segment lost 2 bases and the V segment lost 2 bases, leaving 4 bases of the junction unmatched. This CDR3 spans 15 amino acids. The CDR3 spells CASSVSQGAYNEQFF. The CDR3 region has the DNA TGTGCCAGCAGCGTGTCTCAGGGGGCCTACAATGAGCAGTTCTTC.